This T cell receptor beta chain was observed in a study of blood T cell repertoires in COVID-19. Study in general: From the United States, Italy and Spain came samples of acute and convalescent COVID-19. T cells, B-cell-depleted T cells, or PBMCs supplied cDNA or gDNA.

This clone occurred a few times. Original processing methods: Estimated nucleated cell counts came from reference gene primer amplification. Repertoires were generated with immunoSEQ multiplex PCR, while TCRdb's copy carries only in-frame clones and drops some. From that table come the V and J calls and clone size; the DNA was used to work out D and trimming. The profile shows around 130,000 clones, approximately 80% of them singletons. The CDR3 contains 14 residues. V lost 7 bases and J 4 bases, leaving 15 bases between the germline ends. CDR1 is KGHDR, CDR2 SFDVKD, per germline. The sequenced sample consisted of peripheral blood. The V call is TRBV24-1, the J call TRBJ1-2, with a possible D match to TRBD1 (5 bases). The clonotype comes from a man aged 45-65 years with acute or convalescent COVID-19. CDR3 protein: CATSKAGGSYGYTF. The CDR3 DNA sequence: TGTGCCACCAGCAAAGCGGGGGGTAGCTATGGCTACACCTTC.